This TCR beta chain was captured in a study of T-cell reconstitution after alpha-beta-depleted transplantation in children. Molecular barcoding with unique molecular identifiers was used for the TCRbeta library. MiXCR, run by TCRdb on the PCR reads, gives a single entry per CDR3 protein. The sample has about 170,000 distinct CDR3 sequences; roughly 10% are singletons. The CDR3 is 13 amino acids. The germline V gene has CDR1 SEHNR and CDR2 FQNEAQ (reference sequence). V lost 1 base, J lost 6 bases, and 10 bases lay in between. The table lists this clonotype with many counts. Antigen specificity is unknown. Whole-study results and caveats: Certain patients had high TCRbeta diversity at day 60, and it came from recipient T cells and thymic progenitors that survived. Approximately two months post-transplant, alpha-beta T cells reportedly originated from several hundred expanded graft clones. When one year had passed after transplant, most T-cell counts and diversity came from newly produced T cells.

The receptor was isolated from a boy aged 2-15 years with acute myeloid leukemia, due to receive a stem cell transplant. The chain carries TRBV7-9 and TRBJ2-7; D is undetermined. The sample consisted of PBMCs, taken before TCRalphabeta/CD19-depleted stem cell transplant. The DNA for the CDR3 is TGTGCCAGCAGCTTAGAGCAGATTGGCGAGCAGTACTTC. Its translation: CASSLEQIGEQYF.